The entry that follows covers one TCR beta chain sequence. Its target antigen remains unknown. Per-base quality was not reported, and no clone a single base away is much larger than it. This sample stems from a study of blood T cell repertoires in COVID-19 (dated by TCRdb to 2019 to 2021). For context, the study as a whole: Samples from collaborators originated in the United States, Italy and Spain and spanned both the acute and convalescent phases of COVID-19. The prospective study material was composed of cDNA or gDNA derived from T cells, B-cell-depleted T cells, or PBMCs. Subjects who had been exposed to COVID-19, were actively infected with it, or had recovered from it provided the deeply sampled blood TCRbeta repertoires that made up the dataset. The repertoires were made available in a free public database intended to serve as a resource for research on the immune response to SARS-CoV-2. The samples were drawn from two sources: the first 160 participants of the ongoing ImmuneRACE study, and over 950 subjects contributed by 6 global collaborators. Sample metadata almost always included a de-identified subject ID, COVID-19 status, age in years and sex. Where available, HLA class I and class II types were taken from metadata supplied by the sample provider and were not determined by assay-based typing. Results the study describes overall, beyond this receptor: The amount of clinical and demographic metadata varied by source and participant and was provided uncurated.

CDR1 SEHNR and CDR2 FQNEAQ were looked up in the germline V gene (reference sequence). Here V drops 3 bases and J drops 13 bases, and the junction holds 6 bases not matched to any gene. The CDR3 runs 12 amino acids, cysteine and phenylalanine included. The retained sequence is limited to the CDR3, 36 bases, with the frame set at the first base. TCRbeta CDR3 regions were amplified from genomic DNA using the immunoSEQ Assay, a bias-controlled multiplex PCR. The source study handled its data this way. The number of nucleated cells in each sample was estimated from the amplification of reference gene primers within the assay. To quantify the absolute abundance of each unique TCRbeta CDR3 rearrangement, sequence reads were collapsed and filtered. For each sample, productive Simpson clonality was calculated as the square root of Simpson's diversity index across productive rearrangements. In its TCRdb copy, this immuneACCESS table keeps in-frame sequences only and misses some clones. Where compared with another copy, unresolved V genes explain less than half of these, and the others have no known cause. V and J calls and clone size are copied from that table; D and trimming were computed from the DNA. The sample records approximately 350,000 clones, about four fifths of which are singletons. Together, the top ten hold 2.5% to 3.5% of the sample.

The collaborating institutions used their own protocols to collect whole blood in K2EDTA tubes. Collaborator samples were shipped for TCRbeta analysis as frozen whole blood, isolated PBMCs, or DNA extracted from either sample type. Recombination connected TRBV7-9 to TRBJ1-2, with 9 junctional bases fitting TRBD1. The receptor was isolated from a man under 40 with active or convalescent COVID-19. Material for sequencing was peripheral blood. The CDR3 region reads CASSFGQGRGTF. The DNA is TGTGCCAGCAGCTTCGGACAGGGGCGGGGCACCTTC.